This T cell receptor beta chain was identified during a study of shared clonotypes between healthy human individuals. Across the whole study: The plates for each donor numbered three CD4 naive, three CD4 memory, two CD8 naive and one CD8 memory.

There were only Caucasian adults among the donors, and all lived in Nashville, Tennessee. The CD4+ fraction was divided into a CD45RA+ naive subset and a CD45RA-negative memory subset. This CDR3 region has 15 residues. In germline, CDR1 is GTSNPN, CDR2 SVGIG (reference sequence). V lost 8 bases, J lost 4 bases, and 7 bases stayed unmatched. The assay was immunoSEQ multiplex PCR, and TCRdb's table has in-frame clones only and misses some. This table holds under 550,000 clones, 90% to 96% found once. The chain couples TRBV30 to TRBJ2-6, with 11 bases aligning to TRBD1. The clonotype originates from a woman aged 25-40 years in good health. What was sequenced was naive CD4+ T cells sorted from blood. The sample's subset: CD45RA+ positively selected. The CDR3 reads CAHKDRGRGANVLTF. CDR3 bases: TGTGCCCACAAGGACAGGGGGCGCGGGGCCAACGTCCTGACTTTC.